The present T cell receptor (beta chain) was sequenced within a study of blood T cell repertoires in COVID-19. Sequencing was performed with immunoSEQ multiplex PCR; in TCRdb, only in-frame clones are kept and a portion is missing. Among about 270,000 clones listed, roughly nine tenths were seen once. Sequencing input: peripheral blood. The receptor was isolated from a middle-aged man with active or convalescent COVID-19.

The CDR3 here is CASSLQGNQPQHF. In nucleotides, the CDR3 is TGTGCCAGCAGCTTACAGGGCAATCAGCCCCAGCATTTT. The chain links TRBV5-4 to TRBJ1-5; perhaps TRBD1 as D (5 bases). Germline assignment: CDR1 SGHNT and CDR2 YYREEE (reference sequence). Trimming pared 2 bases from V and 2 bases from J, leaving 5 bases between. The CDR3 has 13 amino acids.